The rows below give T cell receptor beta chains drawn from one sample of a study of blood T cell repertoires in COVID-19. The protocol was immunoSEQ multiplex PCR, while the TCRdb copy is restricted to in-frame clones and leaves out a portion. The sample has 45,000 to 50,000 clones, approximately 90% seen once. Sample: peripheral blood. All receptors derive from a woman of 80 years or more with COVID-19, enrolled during active disease. CDR3s include the opening cysteine and the closing phenylalanine or tryptophan. A D gene is named only where the DNA matches it firmly. Clone size is not always given. Where it is, it says once, few, many or a class for expanded clones.

>TRBV7-2|TRBJ2-5|-|-
TGTGCCAGCAGCTTAGAGCTTCTAAGGAGTACCCAGTACTTC
CASSLELLRSTQYF
>TRBV16|TRBJ2-7|-|-
TGTGCCAGCAGCCCCCGTCGGACAGTCGTTTCCTACGAGCAGTACTTC
CASSPRRTVVSYEQYF
>TRBV7-2|TRBJ1-1|-|-
TGTGCCAGCAGCTTAGGACAGATGAACACTGAAGCTTTCTTT
CASSLGQMNTEAFF
>TRBV2|TRBJ1-3|-|TRBD1
TGTGCCAGTGGGACAGCTGGAAACACCATATATTTT
CASGTAGNTIYF
>TRBV16|TRBJ2-3|-|TRBD2
TGTGCCAGCAGCCAATCCGGGACTAGCGGTCTAGGAATGGGAGATACGCAGTATTTT
CASSQSGTSGLGMGDTQYF
>TRBV5-6|TRBJ1-1|-|TRBD1
TGTGCCAGCCGCTTCCCGGGACAGGGCTACGGGAACACTGAAGCTTTCTTT
CASRFPGQGYGNTEAFF
>TRBV18|TRBJ1-1|medium-sized|-
TGTGCCAGCTCCGTTGACAGAGCGAACACTGAAGCTTTCTTT
CASSVDRANTEAFF
>TRBV7-9|TRBJ1-5|medium-sized|-
TGTGCCAGCAGCTTAGTAGCGGGACAAGACAATCAGCCCCAGCATTTT
CASSLVAGQDNQPQHF
>TRBV2|TRBJ1-6|-|-
TGTGCCAGCAGGGCCTACGGGGGATATTCACCCCTCCACTTT
CASRAYGGYSPLHF
>TRBV18|TRBJ2-7|-|TRBD2
TGTGCCAGCTCACCACGGGTAGCGGGAGTAAGTCGGCAGTACTTC
CASSPRVAGVSRQYF
>TRBV7-7|TRBJ2-7|-|TRBD2
TGTGCTAGCAGCTTAGCGCGGGAGGGCAGGTACGAGCAGTACTTC
CASSLAREGRYEQYF
>TRBV6-5|TRBJ1-2|-|-
TGTGCCAGCAGTACCCCCGGCACAGGCGGCTACACCTTC
CASSTPGTGGYTF
>TRBV18|TRBJ2-7|-|TRBD1
TGTGCCAGCTCACCACCGGTTACAGGGGTGTACGAGCAGTACTTC
CASSPPVTGVYEQYF
>TRBV5-1|TRBJ2-6|-|TRBD2
TGCGCCAGCAGCTTGTTGGCTAGCGGGGGAACCATTTCTGGGGCCAACGTCCTGACTTTC
CASSLLASGGTISGANVLTF
>TRBV6-6|TRBJ2-1|-|TRBD2
TGTGCCAGCAGTCCGACTAGCGGGAGTTACAATGAGCAGTTCTTC
CASSPTSGSYNEQFF
>TRBV5-1|TRBJ1-1|-|TRBD1
TGCGCCAGCAGCCCCGACAGGGGTGCTCAAGCTTTCTTT
CASSPDRGAQAFF
>TRBV27|TRBJ2-1|-|TRBD2
TGTGCCAGCAGTTCGGTTTTGGCGGGAGGCCCCTCCGATGAGCAGTTCTTC
CASSSVLAGGPSDEQFF
>TRBV7-9|TRBJ1-2|-|-
TGTGCCAGCAGCTCCACCCGAGGGGGGGCTAACTATGGCTACACCTTC
CASSSTRGGANYGYTF
>TRBV6-5|TRBJ1-4|-|-
TGTGCCAGCACCGTCGACATGGGGCGTAATGAAAAACTGTTTTTT
CASTVDMGRNEKLFF
>TRBV11-3|TRBJ1-1|once|TRBD1
TGTGCCAGCAGCTTCGACAGGGGGTTTGGAGGCACTGAAGCTTTCTTT
CASSFDRGFGGTEAFF
>TRBV19|TRBJ1-2|-|TRBD1
TGTGCCAGTAGTCCCGGACAGGAGTTCTATGGCTACACCTTC
CASSPGQEFYGYTF
>TRBV10-2|TRBJ1-5|-|TRBD1
TGCGCCAGCGGACAGGGGAGTGTTCAGCCCCAGCATTTT
CASGQGSVQPQHF
>TRBV24-1|TRBJ2-1|-|-
TGTGCCACCAGTGTCGGCGGGGCTACCTACAATGAGCAGTTCTTC
CATSVGGATYNEQFF
>TRBV18|TRBJ2-1|-|TRBD2
TGTGCCAGCTCACTACTAGCGGGGGGGCCAGATGAGCAGTTCTTC
CASSLLAGGPDEQFF
>TRBV28|TRBJ1-2|-|TRBD1
TGTGCCAGCAGACTACCGGGACAGCTAAACTATGGCTACACCTTC
CASRLPGQLNYGYTF
>TRBV19|TRBJ2-3|once|TRBD1
TGTGCCAGTAGTAACAGGGGGCGAGGTGATACGCAGTATTTT
CASSNRGRGDTQYF
>TRBV5-1|TRBJ1-2|-|-
TGCGCCAGCAGCTTGGGTAGCCCTAGCGGCTACACCTTC
CASSLGSPSGYTF
>TRBV5-4|TRBJ1-4|-|TRBD1
TGTGCCAGCAGCTCGGGGGGACAGGTTAATGAAAAACTGTTTTTT
CASSSGGQVNEKLFF
>TRBV6-2/TRBV6-3|TRBJ1-5|-|-
TGTGCCAGCAGTTACTCTCCCCCGCAGCGGGGGAGCAATCAGCCCCAGCATTTT
CASSYSPPQRGSNQPQHF
>TRBV5-1|TRBJ2-1|once|TRBD1
TGCGCCAGCGAAACCGGGACAGACTCTTACAATGAGCAGTTCTTC
CASETGTDSYNEQFF
>TRBV21-1|TRBJ1-2|-|-
TGTGCCAGCAGCACCAAGTTTAACCGGGACAGGGGCTATGGCTACACCTTC
CASSTKFNRDRGYGYTF
>TRBV19|TRBJ1-5|-|-
TGTGCCAGTAGTATAGACACGAGGGGGTCTAGCAATCAGCCCCAGCATTTT
CASSIDTRGSSNQPQHF
>TRBV10-3|TRBJ1-5|-|TRBD1
TGTGCCATCAGTGAAATGCAGGGGGCAAGACGTCAGCCCCAGCATTTT
CAISEMQGARRQPQHF
>TRBV6-5|TRBJ1-2|-|-
TGTGCCAGCAGTTTGCAGGGAGGAGGGAACTATGGCTACACCTTC
CASSLQGGGNYGYTF
>TRBV18|TRBJ1-1|-|-
TGTGCCAGCTCATCCAGTGGTTTCACTGAAGCTTTCTTT
CASSSSGFTEAFF
>TRBV11-2|TRBJ1-5|-|-
TGTGCCAGCAGCTTAGACCGGGGGACCAATCAGCCCCAGCATTTT
CASSLDRGTNQPQHF
>TRBV9|TRBJ1-2|-|-
TGTGCCAGCAGCACCAGTCGGGGAAGTGGCTACACCTTC
CASSTSRGSGYTF
>TRBV5-1|TRBJ1-1|once|-
TGCGCCAGCAGCTTGGCCTCTGGCCCGAACACTGAAGCTTTCTTT
CASSLASGPNTEAFF
>TRBV15|TRBJ1-5|-|-
TGTGCCACCAGCAGAGATAAGGGGTATCAGCCCCAGCATTTT
CATSRDKGYQPQHF
>TRBV6-5|TRBJ1-6|-|-
TGTGCCAGCAAGGAGGGGAGTCTGAGTTCACCCCTCCACTTT
CASKEGSLSSPLHF
>TRBV11-3|TRBJ2-1|-|-
TGTGCCAGCAGCTTAGAGGCGGGCTCTTACAATGAGCAGTTCTTC
CASSLEAGSYNEQFF
>TRBV6-5|TRBJ1-2|-|TRBD1
TGTGCCAGCAGTTCCCCTCGACAGGGGAAGAACTATGGCTACACCTTC
CASSSPRQGKNYGYTF
>TRBV5-6|TRBJ2-7|-|-
TGTGCCAGCAGCTTTACAGGGAGCGAGCAGTACTTC
CASSFTGSEQYF
>TRBV2|TRBJ2-3|-|TRBD2
TGTGCCAGCAGCGACCCTAGCGGGAGCGGGGATACGCAGTATTTT
CASSDPSGSGDTQYF
>TRBV19|TRBJ2-3|-|TRBD2
TGTGCCAGTAGCCCCGGACTAGCGTATAGCACAGATACGCAGTATTTT
CASSPGLAYSTDTQYF
>TRBV2|TRBJ1-3|-|TRBD1
TGTGCCAGCAGCGGGACAGGGGGAAACACCATATATTTT
CASSGTGGNTIYF
>TRBV6-6|TRBJ2-2|-|-
TGTGCCAGCAGTTACGTACAGAACACCGGGGAGCTGTTTTTT
CASSYVQNTGELFF
>TRBV2|TRBJ1-3|-|-
TGTGCCAGCAGTGAAAGGCCAGGGCGAACCGGAAACACCATATATTTT
CASSERPGRTGNTIYF
>TRBV7-9|TRBJ1-2|once|TRBD1
TGTGCCAGCAGATTTGGACAGGGGGAAGGCTACACCTTC
CASRFGQGEGYTF
>TRBV29-1|TRBJ2-1|-|TRBD1
TGCAGCGCTGTACCGGGACAGGGGGCATGGGAGCAGTTCTTC
CSAVPGQGAWEQFF
>TRBV5-1|TRBJ2-2|-|-
TGCGCCAGCAGCTTATTCAGTTACACCGGGGAGCTGTTTTTT
CASSLFSYTGELFF
>TRBV4-1|TRBJ2-3|-|-
TGCGCCAGCAGCCAACCACAGGGCACAGATACGCAGTATTTT
CASSQPQGTDTQYF
>TRBV28|TRBJ1-3|-|-
TGTGCCAGCACCACGTCGGGAGTTGGAAACACCATATATTTT
CASTTSGVGNTIYF
>TRBV29-1|TRBJ2-1|-|TRBD2
TGCAGCGTTGGAACTAGCGGGGGGAGCTTCTCCTACAATGAGCAGTTCTTC
CSVGTSGGSFSYNEQFF